These T cell receptor beta chains were read from a single sample in a study of CD8+CD57+ T cells in acquired aplastic anemia. Using its own MiXCR run on the reads, TCRdb lists one record per CDR3 protein. Among roughly 420,000 distinct CDR3 sequences listed, about two thirds were seen once. Sequenced material: sorted CD4+, CD8+, or CD8+CD57+ T cells (not recorded which) from PBMCs. All receptors come from a human donor in good health, serving as a control. Each CDR3 is given with its conserved first and last residue. The D gene is left open where the match is weak. Size values are once, few and many counts, or a class for expanded clones, and some rows have none.

D gene,clone size,V gene,J gene,CDR3 DNA,CDR3 protein
-,many,TRBV10-3,TRBJ2-3,TGTGCCATCAGCCCGAGCACAGATACGCAGTATTTT,CAISPSTDTQYF
-,-,TRBV7-7,TRBJ2-7,TGTGCCAGCAGCTTAGAGTCAGGGGCAGGGTACGAGCAGTACTTC,CASSLESGAGYEQYF
TRBD1,-,TRBV7-2,TRBJ1-1,TGTGCCAGCAGCTCCCGACAGGGGCCAGATACGCCTTATTTT,CASSSRQGPDTPYF
TRBD1,many,TRBV6-5,TRBJ1-2,TGTGCCAGCAGCCCTAGACAGGGAGTTTTACATGGCTACACCTTC,CASSPRQGVLHGYTF
-,once,TRBV20-1,TRBJ1-2,TGCAGTGCTAGAGACAGGGAAAAACTCTACACCTTC,CSARDREKLYTF
-,-,TRBV20-1,TRBJ2-3,TGCAGTGCTAGACTAGGACAGAGCTCTGCGCAGTATTTT,CSARLGQSSAQYF
-,many,TRBV18,TRBJ1-6,TGTGCCAGCTCACCAAATAGCGCCTTCTATTCACCCCTCCACTTT,CASSPNSAFYSPLHF
-,-,TRBV9,TRBJ2-2,TGTGCCAGCAGCACCGAGACGGCAAACTCCGGGGAGCTGTTTTTT,CASSTETANSGELFF
TRBD2,many,TRBV6-6,TRBJ2-7,TGTGCCAGCAACTTAAGCGGGACCGGCTACGAGCAGTACTTC,CASNLSGTGYEQYF
TRBD1,-,TRBV7-2,TRBJ1-6,TGTGCCAGCAGCTTAGCGCGGGACAGAGAGACACACCACCACTTT,CASSLARDRETHHHF
-,many,TRBV12-5,TRBJ1-4,TGTGCTAGTGGCCCACCGGCGGCGGTAACTAATGAAAAACTGTTTTTT,CASGPPAAVTNEKLFF
TRBD1,few,TRBV20-1,TRBJ2-7,TGCAGTGCTAGAGATCCGGGACAGGATTTCCACGAGCAGTACTTC,CSARDPGQDFHEQYF
TRBD1,many,TRBV19,TRBJ1-2,TGTGCCAGTAGTAACGGACAGGGGGCATACTATGGCTACACCTTC,CASSNGQGAYYGYTF
-,-,TRBV12-3/TRBV12-4,TRBJ2-1,TGTGCCAGCAGTTTCCCGGGGGCGGGGAACAATGAGCAGTTCTTC,CASSFPGAGNNEQFF
-,-,TRBV2,TRBJ2-1,TGTGCCAGCATGACCGACAACAATGAGCAGTTCTTC,CASMTDNNEQFF
-,-,TRBV7-8,TRBJ1-6,TGTGCCAGCAGCGCCCAGGTGCACACTGAAGCTTTCTTTTTT,CASSAQVHTEAFFF
TRBD1,-,TRBV29-1,TRBJ2-7,TGCAGCGTCGGGACAGGGGTCTCCTACGAGCAGTACTTC,CSVGTGVSYEQYF
TRBD2,many,TRBV5-1,TRBJ2-5,TGCGCCAGTACCCCCGGGACTAGCGGGGGGTTAGGGGAGACCCAGTACTTC,CASTPGTSGGLGETQYF
-,-,TRBV29-1,TRBJ1-1,TGCGGAGCTTTGCCCCGTGGGAACACTGAAGCTTTCTTT,CGALPRGNTEAFF
TRBD2,-,TRBV11-1,TRBJ2-3,TGTGCCAGCAGCTTAGAACTAGCGGGGAGTTCTGGTACGCAGTATTTT,CASSLELAGSSGTQYF
TRBD2,-,TRBV5-6,TRBJ2-3,TGTGCCAGCAGCCTGGTGTCCGGGGGGTTCGCAGATACGCAGTATTTT,CASSLVSGGFADTQYF
TRBD1,-,TRBV20-1,TRBJ2-7,TGCAGTGCATTCGGGACAGGGAACCACGAGCAGTACTTC,CSAFGTGNHEQYF
TRBD2,few,TRBV15,TRBJ2-3,TGTGCCACCAGCAGAGAGGACCCTGGACTAGCGGGGAGCACAGATACGCAGTATTTT,CATSREDPGLAGSTDTQYF
TRBD1,many,TRBV20-1,TRBJ1-2,TGCAGTGCTAGAGCGCTTGACAGGGGGTCGGACTATGGCTACACCTTC,CSARALDRGSDYGYTF
-,-,TRBV12-3/TRBV12-4,TRBJ2-5,TGTGCCAGCAGTTTCACAGGGTTTGAGACCCAGTACTTC,CASSFTGFETQYF
-,-,TRBV7-2,TRBJ2-5,TGTGCCAGCAGCAGGGTCGCAGGGGATCCTCAGCCCCAGTACTTC,CASSRVAGDPQPQYF
-,few,TRBV2,TRBJ1-5,TGTGCCAGCAGCCTGGGGGGCACAAATCAGCCCCAGCATTTT,CASSLGGTNQPQHF
TRBD1,few,TRBV7-9,TRBJ1-2,TGTGCCAGCAGCTTAGGGGGGACAGGGGTGAATTATGGCTACACCTTC,CASSLGGTGVNYGYTF
TRBD2,-,TRBV10-3,TRBJ2-3,TGTGCCACCCGGACTAGCGGGGGGGCAGATACGCAGTATTTT,CATRTSGGADTQYF
TRBD2,-,TRBV7-3,TRBJ2-1,TGTGCCAGCAGCCTAGTCGGGGGCGGGGGGAGTAATAATCAGTTCTTC,CASSLVGGGGSNNQFF
-,-,TRBV12-3/TRBV12-4,TRBJ1-6,TGTGCCAGCATAATCGGGACACCGTATAATTCACCCCTCCACTTT,CASIIGTPYNSPLHF
TRBD1,-,TRBV10-3,TRBJ1-2,TGTGCCATCAGTGGATCACCGGGACAGGGGAGTTCAAACTATGGCTACACCTTC,CAISGSPGQGSSNYGYTF
-,-,TRBV15,TRBJ1-6,TGTGCCACCCACGTGGACGGTCGTAACTCACCCCACCACTTC,CATHVDGRNSPHHF
-,-,TRBV7-2,TRBJ1-2,TGTGCCAGCAGCCACCGGGCCAATGAGGACACCTTC,CASSHRANEDTF
-,once,TRBV2,TRBJ1-1,TGTGCCAGCAGAGACAGTCCCACTGAAGCTTTCTTT,CASRDSPTEAFF
-,-,TRBV29-1,TRBJ1-5,TGCAGCGCTTCCGTGGGGACCTCGGGCAATCAGCCCCAGCATTTT,CSASVGTSGNQPQHF
-,-,TRBV2,TRBJ2-7,TGTGCCAGCAGCTTAGGAGGGACAGACTACGAGCAGTACTTC,CASSLGGTDYEQYF
TRBD1,many,TRBV7-6,TRBJ2-6,TGTGCCAGCAGCTTAGCGACAGGGTTCGACGGGTCTGGGGCCAACGTCCTGACTTTC,CASSLATGFDGSGANVLTF
-,many,TRBV18,TRBJ1-2,TGTGCCAGCTCACCAGGGGAATTGGACTATGGCTACACCTTC,CASSPGELDYGYTF